Listed here are 14 T cell receptor beta chains from one sample, sequenced in a study of cytomegalovirus exposure and HLA in healthy donors. PCR amplification relied on 60 Vbeta primers (plus 13 Jbeta primers). The protocol was immunoSEQ multiplex PCR, while the TCRdb copy is restricted to in-frame clones and leaves out a portion. The sample has some 140,000 clones; around four fifths are singletons. Source material: PBMCs. The receptors were gathered from a middle-aged man in good health and CMV-seronegative.

The rearrangement joins TRBV7-9 to TRBJ2-7, with TRBD1 identical over 8 bases. The J segment lost 3 bases and the V segment lost 2 bases, leaving 6 bases of the junction unmatched. The CDR3 extends over 15 amino acids. Germline CDR1 SEHNR, CDR2 FQNEAQ (reference sequence). The DNA of the CDR3 is TGTGCCAGCAGCTTATATGGGACAGGTTACTACGAGCAGTACTTC. Its translation is CASSLYGTGYYEQYF.

The chain employs TRBV4-3 and TRBJ2-7; 7 nucleotides agree with TRBD1. The germline gives CDR1 LGHNA, CDR2 YSLEER. The junction had 3 bases not matched to a gene; V was cut back by 3 bases and J by 1 base. The CDR3 has 14 amino acids. The CDR3 sequence: CASSHGTASYEQYF. CDR3 nucleotides: TGCGCCAGCAGCCACGGGACAGCGTCCTACGAGCAGTACTTC.

The count of this clone is one. The V call is TRBV9, the J call TRBJ2-3, with a tentative D call TRBD2 (5 bases). CDR3 length: 16 residues. The V gene lost 4 bases and the J gene lost 2 bases, with 17 bases spanning the gap. Germline-derived CDR1 and CDR2 are SGDLS and YYNGEE. The CDR3 loop is CASSSRGAVSTDTQYF. The CDR3 nucleotides read TGTGCCAGCAGCTCCAGAGGAGCGGTATCCACAGATACGCAGTATTTT.

The chain employs TRBV13 and TRBJ2-7, with 7 bases identical to TRBD2. Germline values: CDR1 PRHDT, CDR2 FYEKMQ (reference sequence). With 8 bases clipped from V and 1 base from J, the junction kept 8 bases outside the gene matches. The CDR3 covers 14 residues. This CDR3 is CASLRAGRSYEQYF. The DNA for the CDR3 is TGTGCCAGCTTACGAGCGGGGAGGTCCTACGAGCAGTACTTC.

This chain uses TRBV5-4 with TRBJ2-3; 10 positions match TRBD2. The V gene end was trimmed by 4 bases and the J gene end by 1 base; junction bases not matched to a gene: 3. CDR1 is SGHNT, CDR2 YYREEE, per germline (reference sequence). This CDR3 is built from 15 residues. CDR3 nucleotide sequence: TGTGCCAGCAGCCGCGGGACTAGCGGCACAGATACGCAGTATTTT. It translates to CASSRGTSGTDTQYF.

V is TRBV2 and J is TRBJ2-2; 10 bases agree with TRBD2. Germline trimming cut 6 bases from V and 4 bases from J; bases unmatched to any gene: 5. CDR1 SNHLY and CDR2 FYNNEI come from the germline V gene. The CDR3 totals 15 residues. The CDR3 DNA is TGTGCCAGCAGCTTAAGCGGGAGGGGCACCGGGGAGCTGTTTTTT. Translation: CASSLSGRGTGELFF.

The chain uses TRBV4-2 and TRBJ2-1; 10 bases match TRBD1. The V and J ends lost 3 bases and 9 bases, in that order; junction bases with no gene match: 8. The CDR3 is 15 amino acids. Germline V lookup: CDR1 LGHNA, CDR2 YNFKEQ. The CDR3 bases are TGTGCCAGCAGCCAGCCGGGACAGGGGATGGGTGAGCAGTTCTTC. This gives the protein CASSQPGQGMGEQFF.

CDR3 bases: TGCGCCAGCAGCTTGGCCGGGGGCGGGGGGGCCGACGAGCAGTACTTC. Its translation: CASSLAGGGGADEQYF. V gene TRBV5-1 combines with J gene TRBJ2-7; 9 nucleotides match TRBD2. Germline CDR1 SGHRS, CDR2 YFSETQ. Germline trimming cut 0 bases from V and 5 bases from J; bases unmatched to any gene: 9. The CDR3 contains 16 residues. The full variable domain, with the rest looked up from reference TRBV5-1 and TRBJ2-7, is KAGVTQTPRYLIKTRGQQVTLSCSPISGHRSVSWYQQTPGQGLQFLFEYFSETQRNKGNFPGRFSGRQFSNSRSEMNVSTLELGDSALYLCASSLAGGGGADEQYFGPGTRLTVT.

This chain connects TRBV27 to TRBJ1-1, with D possibly TRBD1 on 6 matching bases. V was trimmed by 2 bases and J by 1 base, leaving 8 bases between them. The germline gives CDR1 MNHEY, CDR2 SMNVEV (reference sequence). The CDR3 is 14 residues long. The CDR3 reads CASSLLQGNTEAFF. The CDR3 DNA follows: TGTGCCAGCAGTTTACTACAGGGGAACACTGAAGCTTTCTTT.

The chain is built from TRBV6-1 and TRBJ1-3; weak D call: TRBD1 (5 bases). Germline V gene data show CDR1 as MNHNS and CDR2 as SASEGT. V gave up 6 bases and J gave up 1 base, with 13 bases separating them. There are 15 residues in the CDR3. The CDR3: CASRMTVESGNTIYF. CDR3 DNA: TGTGCCAGCAGAATGACAGTGGAATCTGGAAACACCATATATTTT.

This chain uses TRBV10-3 with TRBJ1-1; weak D call: TRBD1 (5 bases). CDR1 and CDR2 from the germline V gene are ENHRY and SYGVKD. This CDR3 has 14 residues. Trimming took off 5 bases at V and 3 bases at J, with 13 bases between the two ends. DNA for the CDR3: TGTGCCATCAGTCCGAAAGGGGCGGACACTGAAGCTTTCTTT. Amino acids: CAISPKGADTEAFF.

The rearrangement links TRBV21-1 to TRBJ2-6; no check of the table's D call, TRBD1, against the DNA was made. TRBV21-1 is a recognized pseudogene. CDR3 length equals 16 residues. CDR3 region: CASSFPDRTGANVLTF. The DNA for the CDR3 is TGTGCCAGCAGCTTCCCGGACAGGACTGGGGCCAACGTCCTGACTTTC.

The chain is built from TRBV18 and TRBJ2-3; D ambiguous. This CDR3 has 15 residues. Germline CDR1 is KGHSH and CDR2 is LQKENI. V was cut by 4 bases and J by 6 bases, with 17 bases left in between. Here the CDR3 DNA reads TGTGCCAGCTCACTTCTAGTTGGTGATTGGGATACGCAGTATTTT. Its translation: CASSLLVGDWDTQYF.

This chain uses TRBV4-2 with TRBJ2-1; 10 nucleotides align to TRBD2. V was pared by 2 bases and J by 8 bases, with 6 bases of the junction left unmatched. The germline V gene has CDR1 LGHNA and CDR2 YNFKEQ. This CDR3 comprises 15 residues. The CDR3 DNA is TGTGCCAGCAGCCAATGGACTAGCGGAGCGTATGAGCAGTTCTTC. It translates to CASSQWTSGAYEQFF.